The 3 T cell receptor beta chains below come from one sample, sequenced in a study of technical replicates of blood from a few donors. Only in-frame clones appear in the TCRdb table, and some are missing; sequencing was by immunoSEQ multiplex PCR. The sample lists some 71,000 clones; around 97% were seen once. The sequenced material came from T cells isolated from PBMCs. The receptors derive from a human donor in good health.

The V call is TRBV28, the J call TRBJ2-7, with 16 nucleotides matching TRBD2. The CDR3 runs 22 residues. V shed 4 bases, J shed 0 bases, and the junction held 18 bases outside the gene matches. Germline V gives CDR1 MDHEN, CDR2 SYDVKM. The CDR3 DNA reads TGTGCCAGCAGTTCCGGGACTAGCGGGAGGGCAGGTCAAACTGAAAGCTCCTACGAGCAGTACTTC. The encoded protein is CASSSGTSGRAGQTESSYEQYF.

The genes are TRBV10-3 and TRBJ1-5; TRBD1 matches at 7 bases. Trimming cost V 1 base and J 5 bases; bases outside gene matches: 2. The V gene's germline CDR1 is ENHRY and CDR2 SYGVKD. This CDR3 is built from 14 residues. CDR3 nucleotides: TGTGCCATCAGTGAGTTTACAGGGGATCAGCCCCAGCATTTT. It encodes CAISEFTGDQPQHF.

This chain uses TRBV5-8 with TRBJ2-5; D gene ambiguous. Trimming took off 4 bases at V and 2 bases at J, with 15 bases between the two ends. The CDR3 totals 15 residues. The germline gives CDR1 SGHTS, CDR2 YDEGEE. CDR3 amino acids: CASSPRIGVQETQYF. For the CDR3, the DNA is TGTGCCAGCAGCCCGAGGATAGGAGTGCAAGAGACCCAGTACTTC.